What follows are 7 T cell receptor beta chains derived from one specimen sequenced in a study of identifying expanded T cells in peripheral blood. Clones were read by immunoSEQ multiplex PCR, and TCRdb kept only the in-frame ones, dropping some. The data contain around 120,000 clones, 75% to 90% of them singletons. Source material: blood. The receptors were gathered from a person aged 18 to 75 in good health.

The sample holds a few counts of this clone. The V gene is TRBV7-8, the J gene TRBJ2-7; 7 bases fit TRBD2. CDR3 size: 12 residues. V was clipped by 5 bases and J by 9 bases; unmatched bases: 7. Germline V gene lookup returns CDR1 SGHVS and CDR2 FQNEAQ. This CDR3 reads CASSPSGGGQYF. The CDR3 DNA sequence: TGTGCCAGCAGCCCGTCGGGGGGAGGGCAGTACTTC. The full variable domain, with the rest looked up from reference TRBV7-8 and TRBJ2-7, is GAGVSQSPRYKVAKRGQDVALRCDPISGHVSLFWYQQALGQGPEFLTYFQNEAQLDKSGLPSDRFFAERPEGSVSTLKIQRTQQEDSAVYLCASSPSGGGQYFGPGTRLTVT.

CDR3 nucleotide sequence: TGTGCCAGCAGCCGGACAATGAGGACGGAAGACACCATATATTTT. It yields the protein CASSRTMRTEDTIYF. The V and J genes are TRBV7-6 and TRBJ1-3, with D perhaps TRBD1 (5 bases). Germline assignment: CDR1 SGHVS and CDR2 FNYEAQ. The V end was cut by 5 bases, the J end by 8 bases, with 19 bases between. CDR3 length: 15 amino acids. Using reference TRBV7-6 and TRBJ1-3 for the parts outside the CDR3, the full variable domain is GAGVSQSPRYKVTKRGQDVALRCDPISGHVSLYWYRQALGQGPEFLTYFNYEAQQDKSGLPNDRFSAERPEGSISTLTIQRTEQRDSAMYRCASSRTMRTEDTIYFGEGSWLTVV.

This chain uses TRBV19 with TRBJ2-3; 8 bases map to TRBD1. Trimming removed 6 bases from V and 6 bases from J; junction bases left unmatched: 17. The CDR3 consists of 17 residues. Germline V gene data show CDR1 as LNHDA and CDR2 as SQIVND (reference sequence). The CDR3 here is CASRRPLGQGTSDTQYF. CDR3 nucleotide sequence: TGTGCCAGTAGGCGACCGTTAGGACAGGGTACTTCCGATACGCAGTATTTT. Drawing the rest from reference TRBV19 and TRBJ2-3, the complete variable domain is DGGITQSPKYLFRKEGQNVTLSCEQNLNHDAMYWYRQDPGQGLRLIYYSQIVNDFQKGDIAEGYSVSREKKESFPLTVTSAQKNPTAFYLCASRRPLGQGTSDTQYFGPGTRLTVL.

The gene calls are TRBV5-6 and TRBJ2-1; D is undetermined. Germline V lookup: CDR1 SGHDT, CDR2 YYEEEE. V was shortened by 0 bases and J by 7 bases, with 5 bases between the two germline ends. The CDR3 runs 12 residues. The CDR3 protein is CASSLVNNEQFF. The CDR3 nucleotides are TGTGCCAGCAGCTTGGTGAATAATGAGCAGTTCTTC. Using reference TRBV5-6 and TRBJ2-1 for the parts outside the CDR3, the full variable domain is DAGVTQSPTHLIKTRGQQVTLRCSPKSGHDTVSWYQQALGQGPQFIFQYYEEEERQRGNFPDRFSGHQFPNYSSELNVNALLLGDSALYLCASSLVNNEQFFGPGTRLTVL.

In DNA, the CDR3 is TGCGCCAGCAGCCAAGTAGGATATACAGGGGCAACGGGTGGTGAAAAACTGTTTTTT. Its protein is CASSQVGYTGATGGEKLFF. The gene calls are TRBV4-1 and TRBJ1-4, with TRBD1 matching over 7 bases. Unmatched junction bases numbered 18, after V lost 1 base and J lost 7 bases. Germline V gene sequence: CDR1 MGHRA, CDR2 YSYEKL. This CDR3 comprises 19 residues.

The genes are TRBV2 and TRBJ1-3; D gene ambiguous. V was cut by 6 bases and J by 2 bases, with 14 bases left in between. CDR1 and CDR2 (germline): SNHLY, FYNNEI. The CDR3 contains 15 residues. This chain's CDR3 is CASRENQLTGNTIYF. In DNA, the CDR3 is TGTGCCAGCAGGGAAAATCAGTTGACTGGAAACACCATATATTTT.

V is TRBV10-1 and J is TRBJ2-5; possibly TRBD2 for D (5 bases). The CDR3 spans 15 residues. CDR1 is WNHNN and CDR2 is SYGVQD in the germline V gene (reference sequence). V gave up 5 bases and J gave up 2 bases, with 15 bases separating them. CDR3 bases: TGCGCCAGCAGTAGTGGTAGCGCCCAACAAGAGACCCAGTACTTC. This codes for CASSSGSAQQETQYF.